The present entry profiles one T cell receptor (beta chain) with its context. Amplification of TCR beta CDR3 regions used RNA as the template. First-round RT-PCR targeting the TCR CDR3 was performed with the HTBI primer set. Via MiXCR, TCRdb re-called the multiplex PCR reads, giving one row per CDR3 protein. The sample yields 600,000 to 900,000 distinct CDR3 sequences, roughly 15% seen once. The data were taken from a study of T cells in Graves' hyperthyroidism and ophthalmopathy. Overall study: Peripheral blood was collected at initial diagnosis, before any treatment.

Stable Graves' hyperthyroidism denoted no ophthalmopathy progression over 18 months. Reasons for excluding patients were uncontrolled infection, other autoimmune disease, pregnancy or lactation. Isolation of PBMCs was performed on about 10 ml fresh peripheral blood. The sequence came from a man younger than 30 with Graves' hyperthyroidism. Material for sequencing was blood.

The CDR3 reads CASSPTGGFQETQYF. CDR3 nucleotides: TGTGCCAGCAGCCCGACAGGGGGCTTTCAAGAGACCCAGTACTTC. The chain uses TRBV7-2 and TRBJ2-5; 10 bases align to TRBD1. J gave up 2 bases and V 5 bases, and 5 bases lay outside the gene matches. This CDR3 region has 15 residues. Germline V CDR1 and CDR2: SGHTA, FQGNSA.